Listed below are T cell receptor beta chains from one sample, sequenced in a study of T cell responses to AZD1222 COVID-19 vaccine. Sequencing used immunoSEQ multiplex PCR; TCRdb keeps in-frame clones, though not all of them. The profile shows roughly 93,000 clones, over 85% of them singletons. Sequenced here: peripheral blood, sampled 28 days after the second AZD1222 dose. These receptors came from an adult who received the AZD1222 COVID-19 vaccine. The CDR3 runs from the conserved cysteine through the conserved F or W. D genes are given only for firm matches. Size is omitted from some rows. Given values are once, few, many or a class for expanded clones.

D: -; J: TRBJ2-1; V: TRBV5-4; size: few; CDR3: CASSLGGFGNEQFF
D: TRBD2; J: TRBJ2-3; V: TRBV7-3; size: -; CDR3: CASSVGLAGTDTQYF
D: -; J: TRBJ1-6; V: TRBV6-5; size: -; CDR3: CASSYAVGGNNSPLHF
D: -; J: TRBJ2-4; V: TRBV5-4; size: -; CDR3: CASSSGTERTTKNIQYF
D: TRBD1; J: TRBJ1-4; V: TRBV3-1/TRBV3-2; size: -; CDR3: CASSLRGTGAGEKLFF
D: -; J: TRBJ1-1; V: TRBV25-1; size: -; CDR3: CASSAPDRASPFF
D: TRBD2; J: TRBJ2-2; V: TRBV4-1; size: once; CDR3: CASSQGLATNTGELFF
D: -; J: TRBJ2-3; V: TRBV2; size: once; CDR3: CASRVTDTQYF
D: TRBD2; J: TRBJ2-3; V: TRBV3-1/TRBV3-2; size: -; CDR3: CASSPEGLAGFTDTQYF
D: TRBD2; J: TRBJ2-5; V: TRBV6-5; size: once; CDR3: CASSYSARGGFATQYF
D: -; J: TRBJ2-1; V: TRBV7-2; size: -; CDR3: CASSLGGGLNEQFF
D: TRBD1; J: TRBJ1-6; V: TRBV5-1; size: -; CDR3: CASSSGQGRGLWDYNSPLHF
D: -; J: TRBJ1-5; V: TRBV6-6; size: once; CDR3: CAATMGRRYSNQPQHF
D: -; J: TRBJ2-7; V: TRBV6-5; size: once; CDR3: CASSLDGLLYEQYF
D: -; J: TRBJ1-6; V: TRBV6-5; size: -; CDR3: CASRYRISSYNSPLHF
D: -; J: TRBJ2-1; V: TRBV24-1; size: -; CDR3: CATSDFNDGEQFF
D: -; J: TRBJ2-7; V: TRBV28; size: -; CDR3: CASSLAYYQEQYF
D: -; J: TRBJ1-5; V: TRBV19; size: -; CDR3: CASRDTGMSNQPQHF
D: -; J: TRBJ1-1; V: TRBV5-6; size: -; CDR3: CASSLGQIEAFF
D: -; J: TRBJ2-3; V: TRBV3-1/TRBV3-2; size: -; CDR3: CASSPLGDTQYF
D: TRBD2; J: TRBJ2-3; V: TRBV7-2; size: -; CDR3: CASSSSGTSGGPKYF
D: TRBD2; J: TRBJ2-7; V: TRBV2; size: -; CDR3: CASMDPAGAYEQYF
D: -; J: TRBJ1-5; V: TRBV27; size: -; CDR3: CASSQTDSNQPQHF
D: -; J: TRBJ2-1; V: TRBV10-3; size: -; CDR3: CDTQAEEDNEQFF
D: -; J: TRBJ2-3; V: TRBV14; size: once; CDR3: CASSQGWGDTQYF
D: -; J: TRBJ1-1; V: TRBV18; size: -; CDR3: CASSGGARGTEAFF
D: -; J: TRBJ1-3; V: TRBV2; size: -; CDR3: CASSTGKGNTIYF
D: TRBD1; J: TRBJ2-2; V: TRBV19; size: -; CDR3: CASSPRTGITGELFF